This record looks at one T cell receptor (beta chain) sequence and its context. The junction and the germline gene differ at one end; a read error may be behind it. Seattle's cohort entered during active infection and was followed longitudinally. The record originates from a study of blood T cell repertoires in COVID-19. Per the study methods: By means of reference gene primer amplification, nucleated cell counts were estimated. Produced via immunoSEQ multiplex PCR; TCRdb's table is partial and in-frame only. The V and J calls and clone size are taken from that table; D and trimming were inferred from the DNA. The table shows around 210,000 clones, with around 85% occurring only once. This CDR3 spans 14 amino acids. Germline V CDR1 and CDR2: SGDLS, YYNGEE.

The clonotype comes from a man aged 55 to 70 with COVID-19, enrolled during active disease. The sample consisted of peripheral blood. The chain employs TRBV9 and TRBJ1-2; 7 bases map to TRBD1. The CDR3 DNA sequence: TGTGCCAGCAGCGTAACAAACACAGGGGCGGCGGGTGCCTTC. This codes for CASSVTNTGAAGAF. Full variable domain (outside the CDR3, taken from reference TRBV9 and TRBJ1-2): DSGVTQTPKHLITATGQRVTLRCSPRSGDLSVYWYQQSLDQGLQFLIQYYNGEERAKGNILERFSAQQFPDLHSELNLSSLELGDSALYFCASSVTNTGAAGAFGSGTRLTVV.